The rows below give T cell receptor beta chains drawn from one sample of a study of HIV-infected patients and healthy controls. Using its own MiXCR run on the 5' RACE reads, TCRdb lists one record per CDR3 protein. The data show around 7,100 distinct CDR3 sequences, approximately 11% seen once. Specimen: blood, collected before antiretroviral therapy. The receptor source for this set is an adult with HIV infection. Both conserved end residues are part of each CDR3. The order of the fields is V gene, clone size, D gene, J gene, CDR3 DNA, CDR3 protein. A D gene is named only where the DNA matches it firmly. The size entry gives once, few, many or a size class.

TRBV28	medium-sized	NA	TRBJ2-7	TGTGCCAGCAGTCCCGGCAAAGGCTACGAGCAGTACTTC	CASSPGKGYEQYF
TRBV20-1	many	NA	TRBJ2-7	TGCAGTGCTAGAGTTCTGCAGACCTTCTACGAGCAGTACTTC	CSARVLQTFYEQYF
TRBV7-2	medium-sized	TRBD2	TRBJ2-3	TGTGCCAGCAGCGGGACTAGCGGCACAGATACGCAGTATTTT	CASSGTSGTDTQYF
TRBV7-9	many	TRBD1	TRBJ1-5	TGTGCCAGCAGCTTAAAGGGGGCGGATCAGCCCCAGCATTTT	CASSLKGADQPQHF
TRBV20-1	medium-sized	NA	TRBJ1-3	TGCAGTGCTAGAGGGGGACTGGGAAACACCATATATTTT	CSARGGLGNTIYF
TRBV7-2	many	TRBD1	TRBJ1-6	TGTGCCAGCAGCTTAGGACAGGGGCACAATTCACCCCTCCACTTT	CASSLGQGHNSPLHF
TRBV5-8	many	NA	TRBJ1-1	TGTGCCAGCAGCTTCTCCTTGGGAGGGACGAACACTGAAGCTTTCTTT	CASSFSLGGTNTEAFF
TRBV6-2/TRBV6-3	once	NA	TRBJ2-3	TGTGCCAGTGCCGGGGTTGGGACGCAGTATTTT	CASAGVGTQYF
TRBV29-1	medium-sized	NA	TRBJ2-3	TGCAGCGCAACAAGGACAGCTCTTAGCACAGATACGCAGTATTTT	CSATRTALSTDTQYF
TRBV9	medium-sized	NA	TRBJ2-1	TGTGCCAGCAGCGTAGTTGCGGGCGCCTCCTACAATGAGCAGTTCTTC	CASSVVAGASYNEQFF
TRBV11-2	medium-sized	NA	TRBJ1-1	TGTGCCAGCAGCTTACTAGGGTCGGATGAAGCTTTCTTT	CASSLLGSDEAFF
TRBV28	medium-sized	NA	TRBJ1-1	TGTGCCAGCAGTACTAATCACGGGAACACTGAAGCTTTCTTT	CASSTNHGNTEAFF
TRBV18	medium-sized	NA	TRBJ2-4	TGTGCCAGCTCACCATTCGCAGAAAAAAACATTCAGTACTTC	CASSPFAEKNIQYF
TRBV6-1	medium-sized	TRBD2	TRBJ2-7	TGTGCCAGCTCGGGAGGGGGTTCCCCCTACGAGCAGTACTTC	CASSGGGSPYEQYF
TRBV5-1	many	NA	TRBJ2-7	TGCGCCAGCAGCTTGGAACGTAGCTACGAGCAGTACTTC	CASSLERSYEQYF
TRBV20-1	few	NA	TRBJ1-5	TGCAGTGCTACCCCGGGGTTGGAGGGCAATCAGCCCCAGCATTTT	CSATPGLEGNQPQHF
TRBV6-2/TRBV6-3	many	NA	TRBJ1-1	TGTGCCAGCAGTTTAGGGACTGAAGCTTTCTTT	CASSLGTEAFF